The 9 T cell receptor beta chains given below trace back to one sample, sequenced in a study of cytomegalovirus exposure and HLA in healthy donors. Use of 60 Vbeta and 13 Jbeta primers characterized the PCR. Profiling relied on immunoSEQ multiplex PCR, and the TCRdb table lists in-frame clones only, not all of them. The sample shows around 31,000 clones, roughly 89% of them seen only once. Sequenced input: PBMCs. The receptor source for this set is a boy aged 5 to 17 in good health and CMV-seronegative.

This CDR3 is CASGLVRVGDISGNTIYF. DNA of the CDR3: TGTGCTAGTGGTTTGGTACGTGTAGGGGACATCTCTGGAAACACCATATATTTT. This rearrangement joins TRBV12-5 to TRBJ1-3; tentatively, D is TRBD1 (6 bases). The CDR3 is 18 residues long. The V end lost 0 bases, the J end lost 0 bases, and 15 bases lay between the germline ends. CDR1 is LGHNT and CDR2 is FRNRAP in the germline V gene.

J is TRBJ1-2 and V is TRBV30, with unresolved D. Germline V gene data show CDR1 as GTSNPN and CDR2 as SVGIG (reference sequence). CDR3 length equals 11 residues. Trimming removed 3 bases from V and 13 bases from J, with 15 bases in between. The CDR3: CAWREGFSCTF. CDR3 coding DNA: TGTGCCTGGAGAGAGGGTTTCTCGTGCACCTTC.

This clone appeared a few times. The chain carries TRBV27 and TRBJ2-1; a weak D match, TRBD2 (5 bases). Trimming cost V 7 bases and J 7 bases, with 17 bases left between them. Germline CDR1 MNHEY, CDR2 SMNVEV (reference sequence). The CDR3 sequence is 14 residues long. The CDR3 sequence: CASTPFLALNEQFF. DNA of the CDR3: TGTGCCAGCACCCCATTCCTAGCTTTGAATGAGCAGTTCTTC.

The chain recombines TRBV5-5 with TRBJ1-6; 7 positions match TRBD1. The CDR3 spans 16 residues. With 4 bases clipped from V and 7 bases from J, the junction kept 11 bases outside the gene matches. From germline, CDR1 is SGHKS and CDR2 YYEKEE (reference sequence). DNA for the CDR3: TGTGCCAGCAGCCGACTAGCGGGACAGCTAAATTCACCCCTCCACTTT. Protein product: CASSRLAGQLNSPLHF.

This clone has just a few counts. This chain connects TRBV28 to TRBJ2-7; 10 bases align to TRBD1. This CDR3 is 16 amino acids long. Germline CDR1 is MDHEN and CDR2 is SYDVKM. V was pared by 4 bases and J by 6 bases, with 12 bases of the junction left unmatched. CDR3 region: CASSSNQGQGRGEQYF. DNA for the CDR3: TGTGCCAGCAGTTCTAACCAGGGACAGGGGCGGGGCGAGCAGTACTTC.

The chain has TRBV19 and TRBJ2-3; 7 nucleotides align to TRBD2. CDR1 is LNHDA, CDR2 SQIVND, per germline (reference sequence). This CDR3 has 15 amino acids. Trimming cost V 7 bases and J 4 bases; bases outside gene matches: 11. The DNA of the CDR3 is TGTGCCAGTAAGGTGGCGGGGGAGTTCGCAGATACGCAGTATTTT. This gives the protein CASKVAGEFADTQYF.

The chain joins TRBV21-1 to TRBJ2-7; the D call in the table, TRBD1, was not verified against the DNA. TRBV21-1 is listed as a pseudogene. The CDR3 runs 16 residues. CDR3 region: CASSKNRDFHSYEQYF. The CDR3, as DNA: TGTGCCAGCAGCAAAAACAGAGATTTCCACTCCTACGAGCAGTACTTC.

The chain recombines TRBV19 with TRBJ2-5; 7 nucleotides align to TRBD1. V lost 6 bases and J lost 2; bases outside the gene matches: 9. Germline CDR1 is LNHDA and CDR2 is SQIVND (reference sequence). The CDR3 is made up of 15 amino acids. The CDR3 loop is CASRKGQTDQETQYF. The CDR3 region has the DNA TGTGCCAGTAGGAAGGGACAGACAGATCAAGAGACCCAGTACTTC.

This clone was counted only a few times. The chain recombines TRBV6-1 with TRBJ1-5; 7 nucleotides agree with TRBD1. This CDR3 is 15 amino acids long. J was trimmed by 0 bases and V by 6 bases; bases with no gene match: 5. Germline V gene data show CDR1 as MNHNS and CDR2 as SASEGT. CDR3 nucleotides: TGTGCCAGCAGCGGGACAGAAGATAGCAATCAGCCCCAGCATTTT. Its translation is CASSGTEDSNQPQHF.